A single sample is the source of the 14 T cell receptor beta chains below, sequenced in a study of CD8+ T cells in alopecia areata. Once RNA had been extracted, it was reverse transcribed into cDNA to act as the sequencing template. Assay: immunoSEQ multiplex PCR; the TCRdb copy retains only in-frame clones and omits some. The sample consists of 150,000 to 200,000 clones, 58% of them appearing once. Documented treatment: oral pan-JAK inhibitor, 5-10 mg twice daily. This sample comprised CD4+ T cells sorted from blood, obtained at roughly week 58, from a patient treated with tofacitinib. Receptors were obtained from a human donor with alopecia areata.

The CDR3 protein is CSVGGRAALEQYF. In DNA, the CDR3 is TGCAGCGTTGGCGGCAGGGCGGCCCTCGAGCAGTACTTC. The V call is TRBV29-1, the J call TRBJ2-7; D possibly corresponds to TRBD1 (5 bases). The V and J ends lost 4 bases and 6 bases respectively, with 16 bases between them. The CDR3 length is 13 residues. Germline V CDR1 and CDR2: SQVTM, ANQGSEA.

The CDR3 coding sequence is TGTGCCTGGAATACGGGGGCCTTTCAAGAGACCCAGTACTTC. Translated, it gives CAWNTGAFQETQYF. The V gene is TRBV30, the J gene TRBJ2-5; tentatively, D is TRBD1 or TRBD2 (6 bases each). There are 14 residues in the CDR3. Germline CDR1 reads GTSNPN; CDR2 reads SVGIG (reference sequence). V lost 4 bases and J 2 bases, leaving 14 bases between the germline ends. Full variable domain (rest looked up from reference TRBV30 and TRBJ2-5): SQTIHQWPATLVQPVGSPLSLECTVEGTSNPNLYWYRQAAGRGLQLLFYSVGIGQISSEVPQNLSASRPQDRQFILSSKKLLLSDSGFYLCAWNTGAFQETQYFGPGTRLLVL.

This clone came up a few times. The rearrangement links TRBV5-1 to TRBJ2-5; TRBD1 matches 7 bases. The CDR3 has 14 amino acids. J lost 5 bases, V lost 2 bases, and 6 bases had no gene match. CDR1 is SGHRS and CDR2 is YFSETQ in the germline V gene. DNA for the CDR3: TGCGCCAGCAGCTTCGACAGGGATGGGGAGACCCAGTACTTC. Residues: CASSFDRDGETQYF.

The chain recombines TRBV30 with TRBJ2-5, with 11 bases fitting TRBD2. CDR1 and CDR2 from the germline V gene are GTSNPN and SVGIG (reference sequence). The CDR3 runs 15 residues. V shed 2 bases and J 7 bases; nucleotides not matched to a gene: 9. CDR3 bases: TGTGCCTGGAGTTTTCCTCGACTAGCGGGACGGACCCAGTACTTC. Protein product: CAWSFPRLAGRTQYF.

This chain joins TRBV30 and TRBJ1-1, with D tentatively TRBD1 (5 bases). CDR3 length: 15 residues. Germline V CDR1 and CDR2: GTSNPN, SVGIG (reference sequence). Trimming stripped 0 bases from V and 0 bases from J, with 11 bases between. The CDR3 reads CAWSVLTGMNTEAFF. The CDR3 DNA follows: TGTGCCTGGAGTGTACTTACAGGAATGAACACTGAAGCTTTCTTT.

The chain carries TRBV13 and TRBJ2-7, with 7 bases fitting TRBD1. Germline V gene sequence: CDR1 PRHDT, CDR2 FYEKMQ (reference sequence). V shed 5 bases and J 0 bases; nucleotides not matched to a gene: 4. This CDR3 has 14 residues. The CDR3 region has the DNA TGTGCCAGCAGCCGTCGACAGGGCTCCTACGAGCAGTACTTC. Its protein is CASSRRQGSYEQYF.

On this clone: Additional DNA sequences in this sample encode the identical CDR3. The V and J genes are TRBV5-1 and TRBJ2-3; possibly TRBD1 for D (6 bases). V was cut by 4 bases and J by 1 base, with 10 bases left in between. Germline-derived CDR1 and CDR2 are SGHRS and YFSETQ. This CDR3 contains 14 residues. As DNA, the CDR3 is TGCGCCAGCAGCCTTAGACAGGGCACAGATACGCAGTATTTT. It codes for CASSLRQGTDTQYF.

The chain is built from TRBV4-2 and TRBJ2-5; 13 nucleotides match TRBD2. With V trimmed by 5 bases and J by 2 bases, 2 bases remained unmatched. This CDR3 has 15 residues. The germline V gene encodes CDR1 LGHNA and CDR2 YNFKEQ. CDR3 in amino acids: CASSELAGGQETQYF. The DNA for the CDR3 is TGTGCCAGCAGCGAACTAGCGGGGGGGCAAGAGACCCAGTACTTC.

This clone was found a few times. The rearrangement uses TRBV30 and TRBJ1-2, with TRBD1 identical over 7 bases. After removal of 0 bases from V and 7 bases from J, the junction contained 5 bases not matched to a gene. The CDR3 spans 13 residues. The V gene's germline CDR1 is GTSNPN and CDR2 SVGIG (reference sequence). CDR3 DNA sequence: TGTGCCTGGAGTGTAGGGGGCCCCTCTGGCTACACCTTC. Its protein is CAWSVGGPSGYTF.

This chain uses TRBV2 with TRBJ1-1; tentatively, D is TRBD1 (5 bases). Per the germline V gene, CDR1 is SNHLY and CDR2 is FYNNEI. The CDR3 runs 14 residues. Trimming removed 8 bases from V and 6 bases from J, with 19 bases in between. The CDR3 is CASVDSPTVPEAFF. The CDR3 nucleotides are TGTGCCAGCGTCGACAGCCCAACGGTACCTGAAGCTTTCTTT.

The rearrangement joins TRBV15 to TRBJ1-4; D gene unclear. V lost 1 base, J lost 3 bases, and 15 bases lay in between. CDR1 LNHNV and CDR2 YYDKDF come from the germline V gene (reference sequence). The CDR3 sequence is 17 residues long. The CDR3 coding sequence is TGTGCCACCAGCAGAGTCCCGGGCGGAGTTCCTAATGAAAAACTGTTTTTT. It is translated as CATSRVPGGVPNEKLFF.

The DNA of the CDR3 is TGCGCCAGCAGCCTGACCTTGAACGTACCCTCCTACGAGCAGTACTTC. As protein: CASSLTLNVPSYEQYF. This chain joins TRBV4-1 and TRBJ2-7; no clear D. Trimming took 4 bases from V and 0 from J, leaving 16 bases between them. The CDR3 covers 16 residues. Germline V gene sequence: CDR1 MGHRA, CDR2 YSYEKL.

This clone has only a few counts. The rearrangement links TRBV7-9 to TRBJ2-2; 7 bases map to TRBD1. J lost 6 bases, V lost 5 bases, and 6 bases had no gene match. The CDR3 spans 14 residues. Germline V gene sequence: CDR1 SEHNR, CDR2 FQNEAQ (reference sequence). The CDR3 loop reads CASSQTGVAGELFF. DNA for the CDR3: TGTGCCAGCAGCCAAACAGGGGTAGCCGGGGAGCTGTTTTTT.

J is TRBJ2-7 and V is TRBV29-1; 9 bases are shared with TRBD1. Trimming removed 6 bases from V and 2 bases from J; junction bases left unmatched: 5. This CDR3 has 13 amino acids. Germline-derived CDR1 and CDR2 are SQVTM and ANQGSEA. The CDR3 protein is CSVQGALTYEQYF. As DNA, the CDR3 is TGCAGCGTACAGGGGGCCCTAACCTACGAGCAGTACTTC.